The rows below give T cell receptor beta chains drawn from one sample of a study of cytomegalovirus exposure and HLA in healthy donors. Using immunoSEQ multiplex PCR, the repertoire was profiled, and TCRdb retains in-frame clones only, with some absent. Found here are more than 150,000 clones, roughly four fifths of them singletons; the top ten hold 1.6%. Input material: PBMCs. These receptors came from a man aged 50 or older in good health and CMV-seronegative. CDR3s include the opening cysteine and the closing phenylalanine or tryptophan.

j_gene: TRBJ2-7; v_gene: TRBV6-6; CDR3aa: CASSLPGTGIYEQYF
j_gene: TRBJ2-6; v_gene: TRBV9; CDR3aa: CASSVGLAGFSSGANVLTF
j_gene: TRBJ1-1; v_gene: TRBV25-1; CDR3aa: CASTRTGPNTEAFF
j_gene: TRBJ2-2; v_gene: TRBV7-9; CDR3aa: CASSPTGVNGELFF
j_gene: TRBJ1-2; v_gene: TRBV7-2; CDR3aa: CASSPRRGGNYGYTF
j_gene: TRBJ1-2; v_gene: TRBV27; CDR3aa: CASRDGTPGKGYTF
j_gene: TRBJ1-2; v_gene: TRBV27; CDR3aa: CASSPRRAAGYTF
j_gene: TRBJ1-5; v_gene: TRBV6-1; CDR3aa: CASSPGQNNQPQHF
j_gene: TRBJ2-7; v_gene: TRBV27; CDR3aa: CASGGDLRKQYF
j_gene: TRBJ2-2; v_gene: TRBV6-4; CDR3aa: CASSDSFGGTGELFF
j_gene: TRBJ1-2; v_gene: TRBV7-8; CDR3aa: CASSTRTGNNGYTF
j_gene: TRBJ1-4; v_gene: TRBV27; CDR3aa: CASSSQGAGQEKLFF
j_gene: TRBJ2-7; v_gene: TRBV7-9; CDR3aa: CASSLAAATGDEQYF
j_gene: TRBJ1-2; v_gene: TRBV7-9; CDR3aa: CASSPGTGGGNGYTF
j_gene: TRBJ2-7; v_gene: TRBV6-5; CDR3aa: CASSSQGRGDEQYF
j_gene: TRBJ1-2; v_gene: TRBV18; CDR3aa: CASSPTVGEWIWGYTF
j_gene: TRBJ1-1; v_gene: TRBV19; CDR3aa: CASSIAGNMNTEAFF
j_gene: TRBJ2-5; v_gene: TRBV18; CDR3aa: CASSPTLETQYF
j_gene: TRBJ1-3; v_gene: TRBV28; CDR3aa: CASSPRDRGFRSGNTIYF
j_gene: TRBJ1-6; v_gene: TRBV27; CDR3aa: CASSLDRGYNSPLHF
j_gene: TRBJ1-5; v_gene: TRBV7-2; CDR3aa: CASSYRGQGQNQPQHF
j_gene: TRBJ1-1; v_gene: TRBV21-1; CDR3aa: CASSKLGQLMNTEAFF
j_gene: TRBJ2-1; v_gene: TRBV4-3; CDR3aa: CASSQPGGLKNEQFF
j_gene: TRBJ2-3; v_gene: TRBV19; CDR3aa: CASSLQFLLSTDTQYF
j_gene: TRBJ1-2; v_gene: TRBV7-8; CDR3aa: CASSLAGQPYGYTF
j_gene: TRBJ2-3; v_gene: TRBV9; CDR3aa: CASSSRLAGYTDTQYF
j_gene: TRBJ1-5; v_gene: TRBV19; CDR3aa: CASTAPTETKYSNQPQHF
j_gene: TRBJ1-5; v_gene: TRBV27; CDR3aa: CASSQGDLYQPQHF
j_gene: TRBJ2-7; v_gene: TRBV6-1; CDR3aa: CASSVGRVAASSYEQYF
j_gene: TRBJ1-1; v_gene: TRBV2; CDR3aa: CASSSRQMNTEAFF
j_gene: TRBJ1-1; v_gene: TRBV19; CDR3aa: CASNTGTVRISPMNTEAFF
j_gene: TRBJ2-3; v_gene: TRBV5-1; CDR3aa: CASSSPADTQYF
j_gene: TRBJ2-1; v_gene: TRBV20-1; CDR3aa: CSARESLEQFF
j_gene: TRBJ1-1; v_gene: TRBV30; CDR3aa: CAWSVGGSTEAFF
j_gene: TRBJ1-4; v_gene: TRBV21-1; CDR3aa: CASSNRDRGLSNEKLFF
j_gene: TRBJ2-1; v_gene: TRBV7-3; CDR3aa: CASSSGGLAGGYNEQFF
j_gene: TRBJ2-7; v_gene: TRBV18; CDR3aa: CASSPPNSGDSYEQYF
j_gene: TRBJ2-2; v_gene: TRBV6-5; CDR3aa: CASSYSWDRVAGELFF
j_gene: TRBJ1-5; v_gene: TRBV10-3; CDR3aa: CAISATGVQSQPQHF
j_gene: TRBJ1-2; v_gene: TRBV5-4; CDR3aa: CASSLAQSYGYTF
j_gene: TRBJ2-5; v_gene: TRBV29-1; CDR3aa: CSVYGLQETQYF
j_gene: TRBJ2-7; v_gene: TRBV18; CDR3aa: CASSPLPTGSYEQYF
j_gene: TRBJ2-2; v_gene: TRBV7-3; CDR3aa: CASSDLGLAGDTGELFF
j_gene: TRBJ1-4; v_gene: TRBV9; CDR3aa: CASSGTENEKLFF
j_gene: TRBJ2-1; v_gene: TRBV4-3; CDR3aa: CASSQGGGTYNEQFF
j_gene: TRBJ2-5; v_gene: TRBV6-1; CDR3aa: CASSERGAGETQYF
j_gene: TRBJ2-7; v_gene: TRBV28; CDR3aa: CASSSILSRLDGSYEQYF
j_gene: TRBJ1-4; v_gene: TRBV18; CDR3aa: CASSPLTTGVGEKLFF
j_gene: TRBJ1-3; v_gene: TRBV2; CDR3aa: CASSPMAGRSSGNTIYF
j_gene: TRBJ2-1; v_gene: TRBV19; CDR3aa: CATGTGGGLAGVYEQFF
j_gene: TRBJ2-7; v_gene: TRBV5-1; CDR3aa: CASSLIAGQSSYEQYF
j_gene: TRBJ2-5; v_gene: TRBV7-7; CDR3aa: CASSYLAGSRQETQYF
j_gene: TRBJ2-2; v_gene: TRBV7-2; CDR3aa: CASSVQGPGELFF
j_gene: TRBJ2-3; v_gene: TRBV7-9; CDR3aa: CSSSLGLGGLGTDTQYF
j_gene: TRBJ1-2; v_gene: TRBV7-2; CDR3aa: CASSLVPGWDGYTF